The present entry profiles one T cell receptor beta chain with its context. Its antigen is not identified. These data are taken from a study of CD8+ T cells in alopecia areata. Study context: A 6-month period off drug followed tofacitinib, which lasted 6 to 18 months. Broader study findings: With one nonresponder, baseline CD8+ expansion's link to response remains uncertain.

Treatment denoted: oral pan-JAK inhibitor, 5-10 mg twice daily. From germline, CDR1 is LGHNA and CDR2 YNFKEQ. J gave up 5 bases and V 2 bases, and 5 bases lay outside the gene matches. The CDR3 runs to 15 residues. Sequencing templates came from extracted RNA that was reverse transcribed into cDNA. TCRdb's table, derived via immunoSEQ multiplex PCR, lists solely in-frame clones and lacks some. This table has roughly 110,000 clones, roughly 84% appearing once. The sequence was collected from a human donor with alopecia areata. The chain has TRBV4-2 and TRBJ2-5; the match to TRBD2 covers 10 bases. Material: CD8+ T cells sorted from blood, obtained at week 24, from a patient treated with tofacitinib. The CDR3 coding sequence is TGTGCCAGCAGCCAACCGGGACTAGCGTCGGAGACCCAGTACTTC. This codes for CASSQPGLASETQYF.